This T cell receptor beta chain appears in the sequencing data of a study of cytomegalovirus exposure and HLA in healthy donors (dated by TCRdb to the late 2010s). With respect to the entire study: An earlier analysis of 587 of the donors reported roughly 270 Gb of sequence data and 117 million unique TCR beta sequences from approximately 180 million T cells. Roughly 310 gigabases of sequencing data and approximately 85 million unique TCR sequences were included in an early release covering about 620 HLA-typed donors. The genetic ancestry cluster associated with self-reported Caucasian donors included over 80% of the 398 genotyped donors. The study aimed to test whether cataloging public T cell receptors could reveal signatures of past pathogen exposure. Using immunosequencing, the study profiled T cell repertoires from 500 to 800 subjects and related those repertoires to cytomegalovirus serostatus. Besides the first cohort of around 670 subjects, a separate validation cohort made up of 120 different subjects was used. To predict cytomegalovirus infection status, the study combined high-throughput TCR immunosequencing, statistical association of individual TCRs with disease status, and machine learning. In a later analysis, previously published TCR beta repertoires from 500 to 750 donors were re-analyzed and high-resolution HLA genotyping was added so that TCR occurrence patterns could be studied. Rather than drawing on any new phenotypic data, the later analysis identified candidate immune exposures from TCR beta sequences and the way those sequences occurred across donors. An earlier analysis of 500 to 750 of the donors applied high-throughput TCR beta sequencing to assess whether each TCR beta V gene segment acted as functional or pseudogenic. Alongside the repertoire data, information on donor age, sex, ethnicity and CMV serostatus was compiled. Genome-wide SNP genotypes for about three fifths of the 666 donors were used in a later genetic analysis, which treated that subset as a discovery cohort. All discovery cohort repertoires had been generated on a single sequencing platform. Class I and class II HLA loci were covered by the typing at four-digit resolution. The number of donors typed differed by locus, with roughly 629-640 for A, B, C, DRB1 and DQB1, over 500 for DQA1, 600 to 610 for DPA1, and some 440 for DPB1. About 5 DR-DQ haplotypes were handled as single units for association and clustering, since linkage in the cohort was strong. Among a few hundred genotyped donors of the cohort, an average of approximately 250,000 unique TCR beta nucleotide sequences were sequenced per donor, 15% to 20% of them non-productive.

From the cysteine up to the phenylalanine, the CDR3 has a length of 14 residues. Only CDR3 DNA is held: 42 bases, read in frame from base 1. CDR1 and CDR2, per the germline V gene, are MGHRA and YSYEKL. Trimming takes 0 bases from V and 4 bases from J, and the germline ends sit 10 bases apart. To prepare the library, the immunoSEQ multiplex PCR assay was applied. For the multiplex PCR, a mixture combining 60 forward primers for TCR Vbeta segments and 13 reverse primers for TCR Jbeta segments was used. A multiplex PCR assay on genomic DNA amplified the CDR3 region of rearranged TCR beta genes. On the Illumina HiSeq System, the amplified TCR beta libraries were sequenced as 87-base-pair reads. Under the source paper's analysis protocol: A later analysis tallied approximately 87 million unique TCR beta chains across the 700 or so repertoires, and approximately 9.9 million of those chains were shared by two or more donors. Raw reads were error-corrected and collapsed into unique sequences with a nearest-neighbor algorithm that merged closely related sequences to remove PCR and sequencing errors. V, D and J gene segments were assigned by aligning CDR3 sequences to IMGT reference sequences. For a sequence to be retained, a match of at least six nucleotides to both a V gene segment and a J gene segment was required. Rearrangements were classified as productive when the CDR3 lacked stop codons and remained in frame with V and J, and all other rearrangements were classified as non-productive. Following IMGT convention, CDR3 was defined as the stretch from the second conserved V-encoded cysteine to the conserved J-encoded phenylalanine. The earlier analysis of a few hundred of the donors excluded any sequence lacking an unambiguous match to a single V gene segment. An earlier analysis of a few hundred of the donors called V segments functional above 56.7% productive rearrangements and segregating when the between-donor standard deviation exceeded 5%. To diagnose cytomegalovirus status from the catalog of TCR beta chain sequences, a statistical classification framework was built. In a later analysis, V and J genes were assigned by comparing TCR nucleotide sequences against IMGT/GENE-DB human TR gene sequences. The TCRdist pipeline was used in a later analysis to assign CDR3 sequences and most-parsimonious VDJ recombination scenarios. In a later analysis, each TCR beta chain was defined by its CDR3 amino acid sequence together with its V-gene family, and reads without a unique V-gene family were excluded. In a later analysis, around 600 highly shared, low-generation-probability nucleotide sequences were removed to address suspected cross-contamination and a sequencing artifact. For each public chain, a later analysis derived a clonal expansion index from normalized ranks of inferred template counts within each repertoire. A later analysis computed generation probabilities with a VDJ recombination model fitted to out-of-frame rearrangements, and checked the results against IGoR. In a later analysis, TCR-TCR, TCR-HLA and TCR-CMV co-occurrence was scored with hypergeometric tests, and a repertoire-size bias correction was applied to TCR pairs. In a later analysis, false discovery rates were estimated by permuting HLA or CMV assignments 20 times. In a later analysis, co-occurring TCRs were grouped using DBSCAN, with TCRdist sequence similarity added in when clustering inside HLA-allele-positive subsets. Repertoires with fewer than 30,000 or more than 120,000 public chains, plus five repertoires with anomalous nucleotide sharing, were excluded from co-occurrence clustering. The table was pulled from immuneACCESS by TCRdb, which kept in-frame rearrangements only. Such tables lose some clones; where checked, under half of the loss comes from unresolved V genes, and the rest has no known cause. D and trimming were read from the DNA, whereas the V and J calls and clone size are those reported in that table. Recorded for this sample are hundreds of thousands of clones; over 70% of them occurred a single time. Of the sample, 2.5% to 3% is held by the ten largest clones.

The cohort was made up of several hundred healthy bone marrow donors. At the time of sampling, all cohort members were nominally healthy, though unrecorded immune exposures were likely present. The donor tested CMV seropositive, placing the donor among the 290 or so seropositive members of the cohort. Every donor gave a peripheral blood sample, and the peripheral blood mononuclear cells from that sample were used for TCR beta sequencing. Genomic DNA was extracted from the blood cell samples with the Qiagen DNeasy Blood Extraction Kit. Results the study describes overall, beyond this receptor: In a later analysis, HLA-associated TCR beta chains were found to be more clonally expanded and to have lower generation probabilities than equally common non-associated chains. A few of the identified cytomegalovirus-associated TCR beta chains were confirmed in vitro to be specific for cytomegalovirus antigens. Linkage disequilibrium might explain the correlated functional status among segregating V segments, but an unknown experimental factor could not be excluded. Because the 87-base-pair reads could not distinguish some IMGT-functional V segments, including TRBV6-2 and TRBV6-3, those segments were excluded. A later genetic analysis reported fewer N-insertions in productive TCRs among donors in an Asian-associated ancestry cluster than the approximately 700-donor mean. Broadly in line with IMGT annotations, most TCR beta V segments showed up in productive rearrangements about 87% or about 30% of the time in an earlier analysis of 587 of the donors. A further reported finding was that TCR beta sequences accurately predicted the HLA-A and HLA-B alleles for most subjects in the first cohort. Because some donors lacked HLA typing at each locus, the association tests relied only on the typed subset. CMV serostatus was the only immune exposure information available for the cohort. Only TCR beta chains were sequenced in this cohort, and the absence of alpha or paired-chain data limited detectable features. A later analysis found that TCR association rates varied across HLA loci, with DRB1 alleles showing the most associated TCRs and HLA-C alleles the fewest. A total of 150 or so TCR beta chains were listed by the study as associated with cytomegalovirus. It was suggested by the authors that the approach could potentially be generalized to other disease states and immunological phenotypes. When HLA alleles, especially DR and DQ, strongly co-occurred, TCR associations were difficult to assign to individual alleles. The presence/absence analyses assumed that sequencing depth was roughly uniform across donors, and that assumption may not be true. In a later analysis, most CMV-associated TCR beta chains were found to appear HLA-restricted, with HLA associations seemingly driven largely by CMV exposure. In a later analysis, around 17,000 TCR beta sequences were associated with specific HLA alleles at a false discovery rate of 0.05. Cytomegalovirus status was reported to be diagnosed by the classifier with high specificity and sensitivity in both the original and validation cohorts. The earlier analysis of a few hundred of the donors excluded seventeen rarely observed V segments, including chromosome 9 orphons, because counts were too low. An association between a missense DCLRE1C variant and V-gene and J-gene trimming of TCR beta chains was found in a later genetic analysis and replicated in an independent cohort. A cluster of highly shared sequence variants was judged likely to represent a technical artifact of the sequencing pipeline. Most TCR sequences were observed very rarely across donors, whereas some public TCRs were present in many individuals. Several of the top co-occurrence clusters appeared to be linked to parvovirus B19, influenza, CMV and Epstein-Barr virus, according to a later analysis.

As regards this clone: Its antigen remains unidentified. Nothing much larger sits one base from this clone, and base qualities are not available.

The sample comprised PBMCs. The TCR comes from an older woman in good health and CMV-seropositive. This receptor chain uses TRBV4-1 and TRBJ2-7; the D segment cannot be called with confidence. In nucleotides, the sequence is TGCGCCAGCAGCCAAGAACAGCAGGTATACGAGCAGTACTTC. It codes for CASSQEQQVYEQYF.